Below, 15 T cell receptor beta chains from the same sample are listed, as sequenced in a study of cytomegalovirus exposure and HLA in healthy donors (dated by TCRdb to about 2017). Receptors were amplified or captured by the immunoSEQ multiplex PCR assay. A mixture of 60 forward primers for TCR Vbeta segments and 13 reverse primers for TCR Jbeta segments was used in the multiplex PCR. TCRdb stores this immuneACCESS table with in-frame sequences only. Part of the clones is absent; in the studies checked, under half of the shortfall reflects unresolved V genes, and no reason is known for the rest. The table for this sample lists 98,000 or so clones; approximately 79% of them were counted only once. The top ten hold 5% to 6.5% of the sample. Sequencing input: PBMCs. The receptors stem from a man aged 55-75 years in good health and CMV-seropositive.

The rearrangement links TRBV19 to TRBJ1-4, with D unresolved. The length of the CDR3 is 15 residues. Trimming removed 5 bases at V and 4 bases at J, with 14 bases between. Germline values: CDR1 LNHDA, CDR2 SQIVND (reference sequence). The CDR3 protein is CASSAMKPNNEKLFF. The CDR3 nucleotides are TGTGCCAGTAGTGCTATGAAACCCAATAATGAAAAACTGTTTTTT.

The chain carries TRBV27 and TRBJ2-1; TRBD2 matches at 11 bases. This CDR3 spans 15 amino acids. The V gene end was trimmed by 8 bases and the J gene end by 7 bases; junction bases not matched to a gene: 10. From germline, CDR1 is MNHEY and CDR2 SMNVEV (reference sequence). In DNA, the CDR3 is TGTGCCAGCGCAGTTCTAGCGGGGGGCCGAAATGAGCAGTTCTTC. It is translated as CASAVLAGGRNEQFF.

The CDR3: CASSIGLAGGGDTQYF. CDR3 in DNA: TGTGCCAGCAGCATCGGACTAGCGGGGGGGGGAGATACGCAGTATTTT. The gene calls are TRBV7-7 and TRBJ2-3; 15 bases map to TRBD2. This CDR3 has 16 residues. The V and J ends lost 5 bases and 5 bases, in that order; junction bases with no gene match: 5. CDR1 and CDR2 (germline): SSHAT, FNYEAQ (reference sequence).

This chain connects TRBV10-2 to TRBJ1-1; D is unresolved. V was cut by 9 bases and J by 11 bases, with 25 bases left in between. The CDR3 contains 14 residues. Germline V gives CDR1 WSHSY, CDR2 SAAADI. CDR3 in amino acids: CASGSMTLWIEAFF. The CDR3 DNA reads as TGCGCCAGTGGGAGCATGACACTATGGATTGAGGCTTTCTTT.

Only one count was recorded for this clone. J is TRBJ1-4 and V is TRBV6-5; a possible D gene is TRBD1 (5 bases). Germline CDR1 and CDR2: MNHEY and SVGAGI. The CDR3 sequence is 13 residues long. Trimming stripped 6 bases from V and 8 bases from J, with 13 bases between. The CDR3 nucleotides read TGTGCCAGCAGGGGGGAGGGTCGAGAAAAACTGTTTTTT. It encodes CASRGEGREKLFF.

This clone was picked up one time. V is TRBV18 and J is TRBJ2-7; D is undetermined. Trimming took 3 bases from V and 2 from J, leaving 11 bases between them. Germline CDR1 and CDR2: KGHSH and LQKENI. The CDR3 runs to 14 residues. CDR3 DNA sequence: TGTGCCAGCTCACCGGGCCCTCTGGCCTACGAGCAGTACTTC. Encoded protein: CASSPGPLAYEQYF.

CDR3 coding DNA: TGTGCCAGCAAGTCTAGCGGGGGGGACTATTACGAGCAGTACTTC. Translating it yields CASKSSGGDYYEQYF. V is TRBV2 and J is TRBJ2-7; 12 positions match TRBD2. Germline CDR1 SNHLY, CDR2 FYNNEI. Losses at the gene ends were 7 bases for V and 4 bases for J; bases not matched to a gene: 8. This CDR3 contains 15 residues.

The V and J genes are TRBV5-1 and TRBJ2-1; D uncertain. The germline V gene has CDR1 SGHRS and CDR2 YFSETQ. The CDR3 runs 14 residues. The V gene lost 2 bases and the J gene lost 8 bases, with 14 bases spanning the gap. The CDR3 is CASSLAPGVHEQFF. The DNA of the CDR3 is TGCGCCAGCAGCTTAGCCCCAGGTGTACATGAGCAGTTCTTC.

The J gene is TRBJ2-5, the V gene TRBV9; the D is unclear. The J call is doubtful: the DNA matches TRBJ2-7 better. The CDR3 is 18 amino acids. Germline CDR1 and CDR2: SGDLS and YYNGEE. The chain's CDR3 is CASSVATRPTGGSYEQYF. The CDR3, as DNA: TGTGCCAGCAGCGTAGCTACTCGTCCGACGGGTGGCTCCTACGAGCAGTACTTC.

In this sample, this clone turned up once. V gene TRBV28 combines with J gene TRBJ2-7; no clear D. This CDR3 spans 14 amino acids. Germline V lookup: CDR1 MDHEN, CDR2 SYDVKM. The ends were cut back, 1 base at V and 6 bases at J, with 13 bases in the middle. The chain's CDR3 is CASSLYATPGEQYF. Written as DNA, the CDR3 is TGTGCCAGCAGTTTATATGCCACCCCGGGCGAGCAGTACTTC.

J is TRBJ1-4 and V is TRBV15; TRBD1 matches 9 bases. CDR1 is LNHNV and CDR2 is YYDKDF in the germline V gene (reference sequence). This CDR3 is 17 amino acids long. The J segment lost 8 bases and the V segment lost 0 bases, leaving 10 bases of the junction unmatched. This chain's CDR3 is CATSRELHRGRREKLFF. As DNA, the CDR3 is TGTGCCACCAGCAGAGAGCTTCACAGGGGGCGCCGAGAAAAACTGTTTTTT.

J is TRBJ2-3 and V is TRBV11-2; D is possibly TRBD1 (6 bases). Trimming pared 5 bases from V and 2 bases from J, leaving 14 bases between. In germline, CDR1 is SGHAT, CDR2 FQNNGV. The CDR3 runs to 15 residues. The CDR3 reads CASSPADRYTDTQYF. CDR3 coding DNA: TGTGCCAGCAGCCCGGCGGACAGATACACAGATACGCAGTATTTT.

A single count supports this clone. This chain connects TRBV19 to TRBJ2-3; 14 bases fit TRBD2. Unmatched junction bases numbered 2, after V lost 5 bases and J lost 4 bases. This CDR3 spans 15 amino acids. Germline CDR1 reads LNHDA; CDR2 reads SQIVND (reference sequence). CDR3 protein: CASSLTSGRADTQYF. DNA of the CDR3: TGTGCCAGTAGTCTGACTAGCGGGAGGGCAGATACGCAGTATTTT.

This chain links TRBV10-3 with TRBJ2-6, with 7 bases identical to TRBD2. The CDR3 has 14 amino acids. CDR1 ENHRY and CDR2 SYGVKD come from the germline V gene. The V and J ends lost 6 bases and 6 bases, in that order; junction bases with no gene match: 5. CDR3 in amino acids: CAIRGGNSANVLTF. The CDR3 bases are TGTGCCATCAGGGGGGGGAACTCGGCCAACGTCCTGACTTTC.

V and J are TRBV30 and TRBJ1-2; D uncertain. The V gene's germline CDR1 is GTSNPN and CDR2 SVGIG (reference sequence). The V end lost 3 bases, the J end lost 2 bases, and 7 bases lay between the germline ends. The CDR3 extends over 12 amino acids. CDR3 amino acids: CAWRGGNYGYTF. The CDR3 DNA follows: TGTGCCTGGAGAGGCGGGAACTATGGCTACACCTTC. Together with reference TRBV30 and TRBJ1-2, the CDR3 gives the full variable domain: SQTIHQWPATLVQPVGSPLSLECTVEGTSNPNLYWYRQAAGRGLQLLFYSVGIGQISSEVPQNLSASRPQDRQFILSSKKLLLSDSGFYLCAWRGGNYGYTFGSGTRLTVV.